What follows describes a single T cell receptor (beta chain). Its antigen is unknown. The CDR3 is made up of 11 amino acids. V was pared by 3 bases and J by 11 bases, with 10 bases between. From germline, CDR1 is LGHNA and CDR2 YSLEER. This entry is derived from a study of blood T cells in healthy people across ages. Study-wide findings and caveats: The study found TCR beta diversity correlated strongly with naive T cell percentage. Naive CD4+ cells and diversity were both higher in long-lived donors than in aged donors. Age advanced and TCR beta diversity per million T cells fell, roughly linearly.

It was with a sample-barcoded 5' primer and a J-beta primer mix that a second PCR of roughly 7 to 12 cycles was run. The authors tagged each cDNA molecule using a template-switch adaptor with 12 random nucleotides. TCRdb independently ran MiXCR on the 5' RACE reads; one entry per CDR3 protein. The data contain around 1,700,000 distinct CDR3 sequences, 28% of them singletons. The sequencing input was blood. This receptor was taken from a woman in her twenties or thirties in good health. The chain recombines TRBV4-3 with TRBJ1-1, with D maybe TRBD1 (6 bases). For the CDR3, the DNA is TGCGCCAGCAGCCAGGGGGCTGTGGCTTTCTTT. This codes for CASSQGAVAFF.